Listed below are T cell receptor beta chains from one sample, sequenced in a study of blood T cells in healthy people across ages. TCRdb reprocessed the 5' RACE reads via MiXCR and lists one record per CDR3 protein. Found here are 1.8 million or so distinct CDR3 sequences, around 40% of them singletons; the top ten hold 20% to 25%. Input material: blood. The receptors derive from a human donor in good health. CDR3s include the opening cysteine and the closing phenylalanine or tryptophan. D genes are given only for firm matches. Expanded clones get a size class; other rows say once, few or many, or leave the size out.

abundance	j_gene	v_gene	d_gene	CDR3nt	CDR3aa
few	TRBJ1-3	TRBV13	TRBD1	TGTGCCAGCAGCCCAGGGACAGGGAGGGCTGGAAACACCATATATTTT	CASSPGTGRAGNTIYF
many	TRBJ1-2	TRBV20-1	NA	TGCAGTGCCTCGCAAGACCTCTATGGCTACACCTTC	CSASQDLYGYTF
NA	TRBJ2-5	TRBV20-1	NA	TGCAGTGCTCCAAAAGAGACCCAGTACTTC	CSAPKETQYF
NA	TRBJ1-4	TRBV7-2	TRBD1	TGTGCCAGCAGCCTAAGCACAGGGGATGAAAAACTGTTTTTT	CASSLSTGDEKLFF
NA	TRBJ1-5	TRBV3-1	NA	TGTGCCAGCAGCCGGACAGTAAAACAGCCCCAGCATTTT	CASSRTVKQPQHF
NA	TRBJ2-1	TRBV9	NA	TGTGCCAGCAGCGTAGGAGGGTCAACTAATGAGCAGTTCTTC	CASSVGGSTNEQFF
many	TRBJ2-3	TRBV12-3/TRBV12-4	TRBD1	TGTGCCAGCAGCTCCCCGGACAGGGGGACAGATACGCAGTATTTT	CASSSPDRGTDTQYF
many	TRBJ2-7	TRBV4-3	NA	TGCGCCAGCAGCCAAGAATACGGTTCCTACGAGCAGTACTTC	CASSQEYGSYEQYF
few	TRBJ2-7	TRBV6-2/TRBV6-3	NA	TGTGCCAGCAGCCCTGTGGACTACGAGCAGTACTTC	CASSPVDYEQYF
few	TRBJ1-4	TRBV30	TRBD1	TGTGCCTGGGCTGGGGACAGGGCAACTGAAAAACTGTTTTTT	CAWAGDRATEKLFF
NA	TRBJ2-7	TRBV28	NA	TGTGCCAGCAGTGGTGGGACTTGGCCCTACGAGCAGTACTTC	CASSGGTWPYEQYF
NA	TRBJ2-7	TRBV7-2	TRBD2	TGTGCCAGCAGCTTAGCCGGTTCAGCGGGGGGGAGCTCCTACGAGCAGTACTTC	CASSLAGSAGGSSYEQYF
few	TRBJ1-2	TRBV10-3	TRBD1	TGTGCCATCAATACGGGACAGGGGTACTATGGCTACACCTTC	CAINTGQGYYGYTF
NA	TRBJ2-1	TRBV29-1	TRBD2	TGCAGCGGGGGGGGGACCACCGAGCAGTTCTTC	CSGGGTTEQFF
NA	TRBJ1-6	TRBV9	NA	TGTGCCAGCAGCGTAGATGGCAACCGGGGCGGTTCACCCCTCCACTTT	CASSVDGNRGGSPLHF
few	TRBJ1-6	TRBV9	TRBD1	TGTGCCAGCAGCGCGAGGACAGGGGAAAGACCCCTCCACTTT	CASSARTGERPLHF
NA	TRBJ2-1	TRBV4-3	TRBD1	TGCGCCAGCAGCCAAGCGTACTCCTCCGGGACAGGGTTAGGCAATGAGCAGTTCTTC	CASSQAYSSGTGLGNEQFF
NA	TRBJ1-6	TRBV3-1	TRBD1	TGTGCCAGCAGCCAAGAACGACAGGGCCTTTCACCCCTCCACTTT	CASSQERQGLSPLHF
NA	TRBJ2-7	TRBV12-3/TRBV12-4	NA	TGTGCCAGCAGTATTAGATCCGACCTCGAGCAGTACTTC	CASSIRSDLEQYF
NA	TRBJ2-5	TRBV4-2	NA	TGTGCCAGCAGCCAAGTTGGCGACACGCTCTGGGAGCAGTACTTC	CASSQVGDTLWEQYF
NA	TRBJ1-2	TRBV27	TRBD1	TGTGCCACCAGGCAGGGGGCTAATGGCTACACCTTC	CATRQGANGYTF
NA	TRBJ2-1	TRBV6-2/TRBV6-3	TRBD2	TGTGCCACCAGTGATTCTCTTGGGCTAGCGGGACGTACGTCCTACAATGAGCAGTTCTTC	CATSDSLGLAGRTSYNEQFF
NA	TRBJ2-3	TRBV15	NA	TGTGCCACCAGCGGCGCCGGGACGGCTCAGGGTACGCAGTATTTT	CATSGAGTAQGTQYF
few	TRBJ2-1	TRBV5-1	TRBD1	TGTGCCAGCAGTTCCGCCACAGGGGTTGCGGACAATGAGCAGTTCTTC	CASSSATGVADNEQFF
few	TRBJ2-6	TRBV7-8	NA	TGTGCCAGCAGCTTAGCGCGGCAGGCCAATGGTGTGGCTGGGGCCAACGTCCTGACTTTC	CASSLARQANGVAGANVLTF
NA	TRBJ1-2	TRBV7-9	NA	TGTGCCAGCAGCCGGGGATGGGCCGGTGATGGCTACATCTTC	CASSRGWAGDGYIF
few	TRBJ2-1	TRBV4-3	NA	TGCGCCAGCAGCCAAGGATTCCGAGGAAACTACGAGCAGTTCTTC	CASSQGFRGNYEQFF
NA	TRBJ2-1	TRBV12-3/TRBV12-4	NA	TGTGCCAGCAGTCCTGGGCTAGTGACAGGTAATGAGCAGTTCTTC	CASSPGLVTGNEQFF
many	TRBJ2-1	TRBV6-2/TRBV6-3	NA	TGTGCCAGCAGTGGTAGCGGCAGCTCCTACAATGAGCAGTTCTTC	CASSGSGSSYNEQFF
few	TRBJ2-1	TRBV7-8	TRBD2	TGTGCCAGCAGCGCCGGGACTAACAACTACAATGAGCAGTTCTTC	CASSAGTNNYNEQFF
NA	TRBJ1-2	TRBV20-1	TRBD1	TGCAGTGCTCGCTTTCCGGGACAGGGGGCCGAGGGCTACACCTTC	CSARFPGQGAEGYTF
few	TRBJ1-1	TRBV10-3	NA	TGTGCCACCAGCTATGGGGGTCGTGACACTGAAGCTTTCTTT	CATSYGGRDTEAFF
few	TRBJ1-2	TRBV9	NA	TGTGCCAGCAGCGTAGACATCGGACAGCTCTATGGCTACACCTTC	CASSVDIGQLYGYTF
NA	TRBJ1-1	TRBV4-1	TRBD1	TGCGCCAGCAGCCAAATCGCCGGGACAGACAACACTGAAGCTTTCTTT	CASSQIAGTDNTEAFF
once	TRBJ2-3	TRBV12-3/TRBV12-4	NA	TGTGCCAGCAGTCAGGAGCACACAGATACGCAGTATTTT	CASSQEHTDTQYF
NA	TRBJ1-5	TRBV28	NA	TGTGCCAGCAGCCCGTTCAAGTATAGCAATCAGCCCCAGCATTTT	CASSPFKYSNQPQHF
NA	TRBJ2-1	TRBV28	TRBD2	TGTGCCAGCACCTCCAGACGGGGGAGCGGGGGAGGCGCCTACAATGAGCAGTTCTTC	CASTSRRGSGGGAYNEQFF
few	TRBJ2-5	TRBV4-1	TRBD2	TGCGCCAGCAGCCAAGTGGGAGGGTGGGAGACCCAGTACTTC	CASSQVGGWETQYF
NA	TRBJ1-1	TRBV6-5	NA	TGTGCCAGCAGACCAGGTTTCGTCACTGAAGCTTTCTTT	CASRPGFVTEAFF
NA	TRBJ1-5	TRBV20-1	NA	TGCAGTGCTAGAGGTTTCGGACATATAAGCAATCAGCCCCAGCATTTT	CSARGFGHISNQPQHF
NA	TRBJ1-2	TRBV7-2	NA	TGTGCCAGCAGCTCTAGGGCCGGGGACTATGGCTACACCTTC	CASSSRAGDYGYTF